This entry lists 20 T cell receptor beta chains sequenced from one sample in a study of blood T cell repertoires in COVID-19. Produced via immunoSEQ multiplex PCR; TCRdb's table is partial and in-frame only. Counted here are some 70,000 clones, approximately 90% occurring once; the ten biggest clones make up about 0.56%. Input material: peripheral blood. The source of these receptors is a man between 60 and 75 years old with acute or convalescent COVID-19.

The chain couples TRBV5-1 to TRBJ2-1; a possible D gene is TRBD1 (6 bases). The CDR3 spans 14 residues. The V gene's germline CDR1 is SGHRS and CDR2 YFSETQ. Between the trimmed V and J ends, which lost 3 bases and 6 bases, there was a span of 13 bases. CDR3 nucleotide sequence: TGCGCCAGCAGCTACGGGACAAGGATCAATGAGCAGTTCTTC. This encodes CASSYGTRINEQFF.

The table lists this clone with a count of one. The J gene is TRBJ2-2, the V gene TRBV5-4, with TRBD1 matching 8 bases. The V gene's germline CDR1 is SGHNT and CDR2 YYREEE (reference sequence). The junction had 1 base not matched to a gene; V was cut back by 0 bases and J by 3 bases. The CDR3 is 15 residues long. The CDR3 DNA sequence: TGTGCCAGCAGCTTGGGGACAGGGTACACCGGGGAGCTGTTTTTT. Amino acids: CASSLGTGYTGELFF.

This chain uses TRBV4-2 with TRBJ2-7; 9 nucleotides agree with TRBD2. V trimming: 0 bases; J trimming: 2 bases; junction bases outside the gene matches: 8. This CDR3 region has 17 residues. Germline V gives CDR1 LGHNA, CDR2 YNFKEQ. CDR3 in DNA: TGTGCCAGCAGCCAAGATTTAGCGCGGGAGGGCCCCTACGAGCAGTACTTC. Translated, it gives CASSQDLAREGPYEQYF.

J is TRBJ1-1 and V is TRBV30; the match to TRBD1 covers 8 bases. V gave up 7 bases and J gave up 5 bases; unmatched junction bases: 18. This CDR3 has 16 amino acids. CDR1 is GTSNPN and CDR2 is SVGIG in the germline V gene (reference sequence). Here the CDR3 DNA reads TGTGCCTACGTGGACAGGGCTTTAGGAACACGGACTGAAGCTTTCTTT. Translation: CAYVDRALGTRTEAFF. Drawing the rest from reference TRBV30 and TRBJ1-1, the complete variable domain is SQTIHQWPATLVQPVGSPLSLECTVEGTSNPNLYWYRQAAGRGLQLLFYSVGIGQISSEVPQNLSASRPQDRQFILSSKKLLLSDSGFYLCAYVDRALGTRTEAFFGQGTRLTVV.

J is TRBJ2-3 and V is TRBV19, with 13 bases identical to TRBD2. Trimming removed 3 bases from V and 2 bases from J; junction bases left unmatched: 11. The CDR3 extends over 19 amino acids. Germline values: CDR1 LNHDA, CDR2 SQIVND (reference sequence). CDR3 coding DNA: TGTGCCAGTAGTATCATCCCGGGACTAGCGGGACCAATCACAGATACGCAGTATTTT. Translated: CASSIIPGLAGPITDTQYF.

The J gene is TRBJ2-7, the V gene TRBV14; TRBD2 aligns across 9 bases. Per germline, CDR1 SGHDN and CDR2 FVKESK. V lost 1 base to trimming and J lost 10 bases; unmatched junction nucleotides: 11. The CDR3 runs to 15 residues. The CDR3, as DNA: TGTGCCAGCAGCCAAGCTCTACTAGCGGGTACTCATCAGTACTTC. It specifies CASSQALLAGTHQYF.

The chain couples TRBV27 to TRBJ2-1; 10 bases agree with TRBD2. V lost 5 bases to trimming and J lost 4 bases; unmatched junction nucleotides: 8. CDR3 length equals 16 residues. CDR1 is MNHEY, CDR2 SMNVEV, per germline (reference sequence). CDR3 sequence: CASSPVLAGAYNEQFF. In DNA form, the CDR3 reads TGTGCCAGCAGTCCGGTCCTAGCGGGAGCTTACAATGAGCAGTTCTTC.

This chain uses TRBV19 with TRBJ2-4, with a tentative D call TRBD2 (6 bases). The germline CDR1 and CDR2 sequences are LNHDA and SQIVND (reference sequence). This CDR3 comprises 21 residues. V shed 3 bases and J shed 0 bases, with 27 bases lying between them. The CDR3, as DNA: TGTGCCAGTAGTATCCGAGTGGGGAGTAGCGGAGTCAAGCTAGCCAAAAACATTCAGTACTTC. It translates to CASSIRVGSSGVKLAKNIQYF.

J is TRBJ2-1 and V is TRBV4-1, with 7 nucleotides matching TRBD2. The V and J ends lost 4 bases and 0 bases, in that order; junction bases with no gene match: 9. This CDR3 is built from 17 residues. Germline loops: CDR1 MGHRA, CDR2 YSYEKL. In DNA, the CDR3 is TGCGCCAGCAGCCGAAGTTCTAGCGGAAGCTCCTACAATGAGCAGTTCTTC. Protein product: CASSRSSSGSSYNEQFF.

This clone has a single count. The chain recombines TRBV7-9 with TRBJ1-2; 7 positions agree with TRBD1. This CDR3 contains 16 residues. Germline values: CDR1 SEHNR, CDR2 FQNEAQ (reference sequence). Trimming took 4 bases from V and 0 from J; bases not matched to a gene: 8. As DNA, the CDR3 is TGTGCCAGCAGCTGGGACAGCTTAGTGGCTAACTATGGCTACACCTTC. Residues: CASSWDSLVANYGYTF.

Written as DNA, the CDR3 is TGTGCCAGCCGGCGGGAGACTAGCGGGAACACCGGGGAGCTGTTTTTT. It translates to CASRRETSGNTGELFF. This chain joins TRBV25-1 and TRBJ2-2; 9 bases align to TRBD2. V was clipped by 8 bases and J by 1 base; unmatched bases: 8. This CDR3 has 16 amino acids. Germline loops: CDR1 MGHDK, CDR2 SYGVNS.

The rearrangement links TRBV6-5 to TRBJ2-1; TRBD1 might be the D (6 bases). This CDR3 has 12 amino acids. The V and J ends lost 6 bases and 8 bases respectively, with 11 bases between them. Germline V gene lookup returns CDR1 MNHEY and CDR2 SVGAGI. CDR3 bases: TGTGCCAGCAGCGACAGGATCCATGAGCAGTTCTTC. Protein product: CASSDRIHEQFF.

The chain joins TRBV27 to TRBJ2-1; 9 positions match TRBD1. In germline, CDR1 is MNHEY, CDR2 SMNVEV (reference sequence). J lost 4 bases, V lost 6 bases, and 7 bases had no gene match. The CDR3 is 15 residues long. As DNA, the CDR3 is TGTGCCAGCAGCACCGGGACAGGGTCATACAATGAGCAGTTCTTC. Amino acid sequence: CASSTGTGSYNEQFF.

The chain carries TRBV10-2 and TRBJ2-3; possibly TRBD1 for D (6 bases). The CDR3 spans 16 residues. V gave up 7 bases and J gave up 2 bases, with 19 bases separating them. Looked up from germline, CDR1 is WSHSY and CDR2 is SAAADI. CDR3 bases: TGCGCCAGCAAGAGTCAAGGACAGAGAAACACAGATACGCAGTATTTT. Encoded protein: CASKSQGQRNTDTQYF.

V is TRBV24-1 and J is TRBJ1-5; D is unclear. V gave up 4 bases and J gave up 5 bases, with 8 bases separating them. Germline assignment: CDR1 KGHDR and CDR2 SFDVKD. The CDR3 length is 13 residues. In DNA, the CDR3 is TGTGCCACCAGTGAATTGGGCTATCAGCCCCAGCATTTT. Encoded protein: CATSELGYQPQHF.

The V gene is TRBV10-2, the J gene TRBJ2-7, with 13 bases fitting TRBD2. After removal of 4 bases from V and 2 bases from J, the junction contained 5 bases not matched to a gene. The CDR3 extends over 16 amino acids. CDR1 is WSHSY and CDR2 is SAAADI in the germline V gene. The CDR3 is CASSVGTSGVAYEQYF. DNA of the CDR3: TGCGCCAGCAGTGTTGGGACTAGCGGGGTGGCCTACGAGCAGTACTTC.

The chain uses TRBV30 and TRBJ2-5; possibly TRBD2 for D (5 bases). The CDR3 extends over 14 amino acids. The V end was cut by 0 bases, the J end by 5 bases, with 13 bases between. The germline V gene has CDR1 GTSNPN and CDR2 SVGIG (reference sequence). In DNA form, the CDR3 reads TGTGCCTGGAGTGTTAGCCCCCGAGGGGAGACCCAGTACTTC. Translating gives CAWSVSPRGETQYF.

The V gene is TRBV27, the J gene TRBJ2-1; 11 bases fit TRBD2. Germline CDR1 and CDR2: MNHEY and SMNVEV (reference sequence). Trimming at V came to 3 bases and at J to 7 bases, leaving 20 bases not matched to a gene. The CDR3 totals 20 residues. The CDR3 protein is CASSFDRTGFSGGALNEQFF. As DNA, the CDR3 is TGTGCCAGCAGTTTCGATCGCACAGGTTTTAGCGGGGGGGCCTTAAATGAGCAGTTCTTC.

This clone was picked up a small number of times. The V call is TRBV5-6, the J call TRBJ1-1; no reliable D call. V dropped 0 bases and J dropped 1 base, with 4 bases sitting between them. The CDR3 contains 13 residues. The V gene's germline CDR1 is SGHDT and CDR2 YYEEEE. This CDR3 is CASSLGRNTEAFF. The CDR3 DNA is TGTGCCAGCAGCTTGGGCAGGAACACTGAAGCTTTCTTT.

This chain uses TRBV5-1 with TRBJ2-5; TRBD2 aligns across 12 bases. The J segment lost 3 bases and the V segment lost 5 bases, leaving 11 bases of the junction unmatched. The CDR3 extends over 17 amino acids. CDR1 SGHRS and CDR2 YFSETQ come from the germline V gene. The CDR3 loop reads CASRPGLAGGGKETQYF. Written as DNA, the CDR3 is TGCGCCAGCAGACCGGGACTAGCGGGTGGTGGAAAAGAGACCCAGTACTTC.